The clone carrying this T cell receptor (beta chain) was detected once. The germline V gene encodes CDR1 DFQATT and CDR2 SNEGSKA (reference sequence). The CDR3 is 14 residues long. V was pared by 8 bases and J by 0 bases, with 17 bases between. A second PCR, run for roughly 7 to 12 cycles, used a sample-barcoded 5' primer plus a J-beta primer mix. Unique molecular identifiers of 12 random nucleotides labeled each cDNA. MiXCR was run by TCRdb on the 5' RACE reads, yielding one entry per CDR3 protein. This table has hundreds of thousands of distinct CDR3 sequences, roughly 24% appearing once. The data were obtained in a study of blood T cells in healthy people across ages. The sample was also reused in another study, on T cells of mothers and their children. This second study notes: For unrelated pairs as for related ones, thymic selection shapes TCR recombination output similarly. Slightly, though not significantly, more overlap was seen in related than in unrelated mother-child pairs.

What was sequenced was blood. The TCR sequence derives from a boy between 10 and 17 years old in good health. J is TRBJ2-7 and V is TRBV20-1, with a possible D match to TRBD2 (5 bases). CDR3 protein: CSLRDRKGSYEQYF. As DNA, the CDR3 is TGCAGTCTACGGGATAGGAAGGGCTCCTACGAGCAGTACTTC.